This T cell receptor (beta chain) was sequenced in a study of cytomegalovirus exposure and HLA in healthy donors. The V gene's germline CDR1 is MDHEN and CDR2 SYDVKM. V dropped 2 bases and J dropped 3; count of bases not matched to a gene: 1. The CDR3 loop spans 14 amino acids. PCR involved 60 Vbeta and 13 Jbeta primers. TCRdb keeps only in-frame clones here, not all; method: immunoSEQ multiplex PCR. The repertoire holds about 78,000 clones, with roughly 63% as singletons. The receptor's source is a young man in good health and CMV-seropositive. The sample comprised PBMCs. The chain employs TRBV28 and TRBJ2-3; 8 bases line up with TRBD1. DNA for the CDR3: TGTGCCAGCAGTTTAGGGACAGGTACAGATACGCAGTATTTT. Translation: CASSLGTGTDTQYF.